A selection of T cell receptor beta chains follows, all from one sample in a study of Ad26.COV2.S vaccination and SARS-CoV-2 variants. This table comes from immunoSEQ multiplex PCR, and its TCRdb copy is limited to in-frame clones, with some not included. There are about 350,000 clones in the sample; about 92% occur only once, and 3.9% lies in the top ten. The starting material was peripheral blood, obtained after recovery from COVID-19. All receptors derive from a human donor who had recovered from COVID-19. CDR3s leave out the opening cysteine and the closing phenylalanine or tryptophan.

j_gene: TRBJ2-1
v_gene: TRBV7-8
CDR3aa: ASSLVASGVTYNEQF

j_gene: TRBJ1-6
v_gene: TRBV7-2
CDR3aa: ASRPTGGLNSPLH

j_gene: TRBJ1-5
v_gene: TRBV6-1
CDR3aa: ASSDRASGSNQPQH

j_gene: TRBJ2-5
v_gene: TRBV27
CDR3aa: ASSIQGAVETQY

j_gene: TRBJ2-4
v_gene: TRBV9
CDR3aa: ASSETGSRAKNIQY

j_gene: TRBJ1-1
v_gene: TRBV9
CDR3aa: ASSVATGGDTEAF

j_gene: TRBJ1-2
v_gene: TRBV6-2/TRBV6-3
CDR3aa: ASSYRTSNYGYT

j_gene: TRBJ2-7
v_gene: TRBV9
CDR3aa: ASSVGFGTSGEQY

j_gene: TRBJ1-1
v_gene: TRBV18
CDR3aa: ASLSSETNTEAF

j_gene: TRBJ1-1
v_gene: TRBV6-2/TRBV6-3
CDR3aa: ASSYWGAAEAF

j_gene: TRBJ1-2
v_gene: TRBV7-3
CDR3aa: ASSLPGGYGYT

j_gene: TRBJ2-3
v_gene: TRBV5-8
CDR3aa: ASSLGAASTDTQY

j_gene: TRBJ2-3
v_gene: TRBV29-1
CDR3aa: SVEWGGADTQY

j_gene: TRBJ2-5
v_gene: TRBV11-2
CDR3aa: ASSPAQGAPLQETQY

j_gene: TRBJ1-1
v_gene: TRBV13
CDR3aa: ASSVNRGLNTEAF

j_gene: TRBJ1-1
v_gene: TRBV5-1
CDR3aa: ASSSRADHEAF

j_gene: TRBJ2-7
v_gene: TRBV19
CDR3aa: ASSPGGTDPREQY

j_gene: TRBJ2-7
v_gene: TRBV5-4
CDR3aa: ASSPGTSIYEQY

j_gene: TRBJ2-1
v_gene: TRBV5-1
CDR3aa: ASSFPSESSYNEQF

j_gene: TRBJ1-2
v_gene: TRBV29-1
CDR3aa: SAGQKYGYT

j_gene: TRBJ1-2
v_gene: TRBV7-6
CDR3aa: ASSLLSQADYGYT

j_gene: TRBJ2-3
v_gene: TRBV21-1
CDR3aa: ASSKKQRVTDTQY

j_gene: TRBJ1-6
v_gene: TRBV21-1
CDR3aa: ASSKAHRDSPLH

j_gene: TRBJ1-6
v_gene: TRBV5-1
CDR3aa: ASSQRTGGADSPLH

j_gene: TRBJ1-2
v_gene: TRBV5-1
CDR3aa: ASSRGWGASDYGYT

j_gene: TRBJ2-1
v_gene: TRBV27
CDR3aa: ASRGTAYNEQF

j_gene: TRBJ2-7
v_gene: TRBV7-9
CDR3aa: ASSLEQGVLYEQY

j_gene: TRBJ2-1
v_gene: TRBV7-9
CDR3aa: ASSLARGDEQF

j_gene: TRBJ2-1
v_gene: TRBV25-1
CDR3aa: ASSEGRNEQF

j_gene: TRBJ1-1
v_gene: TRBV7-3
CDR3aa: ASSLGGATEAF

j_gene: TRBJ1-1
v_gene: TRBV18
CDR3aa: ASSPPEEEAF

j_gene: TRBJ1-3
v_gene: TRBV6-5
CDR3aa: ASSSGQVNTIY

j_gene: TRBJ2-5
v_gene: TRBV6-5
CDR3aa: ASSRSPGKETQY

j_gene: TRBJ2-3
v_gene: TRBV5-4
CDR3aa: ASSDPKYRGATDTQY

j_gene: TRBJ2-5
v_gene: TRBV6-5
CDR3aa: ASSSLPGDRQETQY

j_gene: TRBJ2-1
v_gene: TRBV3-1/TRBV3-2
CDR3aa: ASTYKGSYNEQF

j_gene: TRBJ2-7
v_gene: TRBV6-5
CDR3aa: ASSTSGGRGNEQY

j_gene: TRBJ1-5
v_gene: TRBV18
CDR3aa: ASSPIGTGVQPQH

j_gene: TRBJ1-2
v_gene: TRBV5-4
CDR3aa: ASSSGTEGTSGYGYT

j_gene: TRBJ1-6
v_gene: TRBV19
CDR3aa: ASSTRNDSPLH

j_gene: TRBJ2-5
v_gene: TRBV11-2
CDR3aa: ASSFRQGQETQY

j_gene: TRBJ1-6
v_gene: TRBV27
CDR3aa: ASSLALVGNSPLH

j_gene: TRBJ2-5
v_gene: TRBV5-1
CDR3aa: ASRLTLTAQETQY